These 6 T cell receptor beta chains came from one sample sequenced in a study of cytomegalovirus exposure and HLA in healthy donors. Use of 60 Vbeta and 13 Jbeta primers characterized the PCR. Sequenced by immunoSEQ multiplex PCR; TCRdb stores in-frame clones only, minus some. This sample's table reports 200,000 to 250,000 clones. The specimen was PBMCs. These TCRs come from a girl aged 2 to 10 in good health and CMV-seropositive.

The chain joins TRBV28 to TRBJ2-1, with TRBD2 matching 12 bases. This CDR3 has 18 amino acids. Germline V gives CDR1 MDHEN, CDR2 SYDVKM. Trimming removed 6 bases from V and 7 bases from J; junction bases left unmatched: 16. CDR3 DNA sequence: TGTGCCAGCAGACCGATGACTAGCGGGAGACGGGGGGTTAATGAGCAGTTCTTC. This translates into CASRPMTSGRRGVNEQFF.

The J gene is TRBJ2-7, the V gene TRBV5-1, with TRBD2 identical over 14 bases. V lost 0 bases and J lost 0; bases outside the gene matches: 14. Germline V gives CDR1 SGHRS, CDR2 YFSETQ. This CDR3 is 21 amino acids long. CDR3 DNA: TGCGCCAGCAGCTTGGTTGGAGTTGGGACTAGCGGGAGAGTCGTCTCCTACGAGCAGTACTTC. Its translation is CASSLVGVGTSGRVVSYEQYF.

The chain joins TRBV5-1 to TRBJ2-2, with D possibly TRBD2 on 5 matching bases. The CDR3 totals 20 residues. The V end lost 0 bases, the J end lost 4 bases, and 25 bases lay between the germline ends. Germline CDR1 is SGHRS and CDR2 is YFSETQ. The CDR3 sequence is CASSLAHWTRLTEGTGELFF. In nucleotides, the CDR3 is TGCGCCAGCAGCTTGGCCCATTGGACCCGCCTAACCGAGGGCACCGGGGAGCTGTTTTTT.

The chain links TRBV6-5 to TRBJ1-2; 9 bases line up with TRBD1. The V segment lost 7 bases and the J segment 8 bases; nucleotides outside the gene matches: 5. Germline-derived CDR1 and CDR2 are MNHEY and SVGAGI. The CDR3 is 12 residues long. The CDR3: CASKRDRDGYTF. In nucleotides, the CDR3 is TGTGCCAGCAAACGGGACAGGGACGGCTACACCTTC.

The chain is built from TRBV9 and TRBJ2-3; D may be TRBD2 (6 bases). The ends were cut back, 0 bases at V and 4 bases at J, with 12 bases in the middle. Germline CDR1 reads SGDLS; CDR2 reads YYNGEE. The CDR3 is 15 amino acids. The CDR3 nucleotides are TGTGCCAGCAGCGTAGGACTAGGATGGTCAGATACGCAGTATTTT. It yields the protein CASSVGLGWSDTQYF.

The genes are TRBV9 and TRBJ2-5, with TRBD2 identical over 12 bases. The CDR3 runs to 19 residues. J was trimmed by 5 bases and V by 4 bases; bases with no gene match: 18. Germline values: CDR1 SGDLS, CDR2 YYNGEE. CDR3 protein: CASSPLTGGTSGRLETQYF. The DNA for the CDR3 is TGTGCCAGCAGCCCATTGACAGGGGGTACTAGCGGGAGGTTGGAGACCCAGTACTTC.